This TCR beta chain derives from a study of shared clonotypes between healthy human individuals. This clone was observed a handful of times. The antigen is unknown. Measured with immunoSEQ multiplex PCR; TCRdb has only the in-frame clones, and not every one. The data show about 2.1 million clones, 80% to 95% seen once. Naive CD8 populations comprised CD45RO-negative cells positively selected for CCR7, excluding terminally differentiated effector memory CD45RA+ cells. Donors, without exception, were Caucasian adults residing in Nashville, Tennessee. Regarding the study as a whole: Since donors were few, the genetic and exposure-history diversity represented was limited.

The sample was naive CD8+ T cells from PBMCs. This receptor was taken from a young man in good health. Some clones in this sample may be carry-over from other donors' samples.

The DNA for the CDR3 is TGCAGCGTTGGGGGAGGGAGTGAGAACACTGAAGCTTTCTTT. Translation gives CSVGGGSENTEAFF. This sequence joins TRBV29-1 and TRBJ1-1, with D hard to call. CDR1 and CDR2 (germline): SQVTM, ANQGSEA. The V end lost 4 bases, the J end lost 1 base, and 13 bases lay between the germline ends. The CDR3 has 14 residues.